This TCR beta chain was identified during a study of blood T cell repertoires in COVID-19. Whole-study context: COVID-19 samples collected from the United States, Italy and Spain covered acute and convalescent phases. T cells, B-cell-depleted T cells, or PBMCs supplied cDNA or gDNA.

As handled by the study authors: Scientists estimated how many nucleated cells there were by amplifying reference gene primers. Clones were sequenced by immunoSEQ multiplex PCR, and TCRdb holds only the in-frame ones, with some missing. V and J calls and clone size are given by that table; D and trimming were obtained from the DNA. The sample shows about 55,000 clones, approximately 80% of them seen only once. Trimming pared 4 bases from V and 6 bases from J, leaving 18 bases between. The CDR3 loop spans 16 amino acids. CDR1 is KGHDR, CDR2 SFDVKD, per germline. The sample taken for sequencing was peripheral blood. The chain couples TRBV24-1 to TRBJ2-1; tentative D call: TRBD1 (6 bases). This TCR was recovered from a human donor in a cohort sampled during active or convalescent COVID-19. In DNA form, the CDR3 reads TGTGCCACCAGTGACTCCGGACAGAGTGGGAGCAATGAGCAGTTCTTC. It is translated as CATSDSGQSGSNEQFF.